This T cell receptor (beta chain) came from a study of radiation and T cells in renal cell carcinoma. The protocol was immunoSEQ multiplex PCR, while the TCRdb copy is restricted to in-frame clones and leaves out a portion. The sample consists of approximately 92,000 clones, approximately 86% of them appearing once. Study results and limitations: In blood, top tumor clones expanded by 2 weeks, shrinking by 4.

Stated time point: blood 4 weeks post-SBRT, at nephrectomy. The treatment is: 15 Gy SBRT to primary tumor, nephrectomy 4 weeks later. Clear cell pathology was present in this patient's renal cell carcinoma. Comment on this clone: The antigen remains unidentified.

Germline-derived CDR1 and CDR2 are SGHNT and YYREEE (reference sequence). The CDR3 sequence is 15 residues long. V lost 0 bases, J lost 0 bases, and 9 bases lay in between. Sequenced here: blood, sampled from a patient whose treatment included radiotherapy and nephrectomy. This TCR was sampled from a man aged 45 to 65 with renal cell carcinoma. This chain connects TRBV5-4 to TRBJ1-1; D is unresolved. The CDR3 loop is CASSLEQRMNTEAFF. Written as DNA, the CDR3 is TGTGCCAGCAGCTTGGAGCAGAGAATGAACACTGAAGCTTTCTTT. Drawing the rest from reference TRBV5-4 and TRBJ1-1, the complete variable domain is ETGVTQSPTHLIKTRGQQVTLRCSSQSGHNTVSWYQQALGQGPQFIFQYYREEENGRGNFPPRFSGLQFPNYSSELNVNALELDDSALYLCASSLEQRMNTEAFFGQGTRLTVV.